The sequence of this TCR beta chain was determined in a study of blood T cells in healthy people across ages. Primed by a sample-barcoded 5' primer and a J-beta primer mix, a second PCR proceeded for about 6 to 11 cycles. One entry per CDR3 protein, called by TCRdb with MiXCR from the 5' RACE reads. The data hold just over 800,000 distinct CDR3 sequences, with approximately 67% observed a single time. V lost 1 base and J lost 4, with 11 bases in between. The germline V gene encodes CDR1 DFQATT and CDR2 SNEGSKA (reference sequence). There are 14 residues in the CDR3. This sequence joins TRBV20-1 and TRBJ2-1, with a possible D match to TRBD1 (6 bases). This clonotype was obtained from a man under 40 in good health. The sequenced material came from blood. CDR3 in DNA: TGCAGTGCTAGAGGCCAAGACAGGTACAATGAGCAGTTCTTC. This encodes CSARGQDRYNEQFF.